This passage covers 30 T cell receptor beta chains from one sample sequenced in a study of T cell responses to AZD1222 COVID-19 vaccine. Clones were read by immunoSEQ multiplex PCR, and TCRdb kept only the in-frame ones, dropping some. The sample records 90,000 to 120,000 clones, approximately 90% being singletons. The sample here was peripheral blood, taken on day 0 of AZD1222 vaccination. Every receptor here comes from an adult in good health.

This rearrangement joins TRBV19 to TRBJ2-7; possibly TRBD1 or TRBD2 for D (5 bases each). Germline CDR1 is LNHDA and CDR2 is SQIVND (reference sequence). V shed 7 bases and J shed 2 bases, with 18 bases lying between them. The CDR3 is 15 amino acids. The chain's CDR3 is CASTEGIGPPYEQYF. CDR3 coding DNA: TGTGCCAGTACCGAGGGGATAGGGCCCCCCTACGAGCAGTACTTC.

The V call is TRBV5-6, the J call TRBJ2-1; tentatively, D is TRBD2 (6 bases). The CDR3 is 13 residues long. CDR1 SGHDT and CDR2 YYEEEE come from the germline V gene. Trimming shortened V by 5 bases and J by 9 bases, and 15 bases separated the two germline ends. CDR3 protein: CASRVGTFGEQFF. CDR3 in DNA: TGTGCCAGCAGGGTTGGGACTTTCGGTGAGCAGTTCTTC.

This clone occurred once. J is TRBJ1-2 and V is TRBV19, with D perhaps TRBD1 (6 bases). Trimming left V 7 bases short and J 0 bases short, with 12 bases between. CDR1 and CDR2 from the germline V gene are LNHDA and SQIVND (reference sequence). The CDR3 totals 14 residues. CDR3 DNA: TGTGCCAGTAACCGACAGGTCGCTAACTATGGCTACACCTTC. Translated: CASNRQVANYGYTF.

The chain couples TRBV7-9 to TRBJ1-5; no clear D gene. V dropped 5 bases and J dropped 2 bases, with 13 bases sitting between them. From germline, CDR1 is SEHNR and CDR2 FQNEAQ (reference sequence). CDR3 length equals 15 residues. The CDR3 loop is CASSPLGTGNQPQHF. The DNA of the CDR3 is TGTGCCAGCAGCCCGTTAGGAACGGGCAATCAGCCCCAGCATTTT.

This chain links TRBV13 with TRBJ2-7; D is unresolved. The V end lost 3 bases, the J end lost 0 bases, and 9 bases lay between the germline ends. Germline assignment: CDR1 PRHDT and CDR2 FYEKMQ (reference sequence). The CDR3 is 14 residues long. This chain's CDR3 is CASSFSASSYEQYF. CDR3 bases: TGTGCCAGCAGCTTTTCGGCCAGCTCCTACGAGCAGTACTTC.

This clone appeared a single time. The rearrangement links TRBV5-4 to TRBJ2-5, with 7 positions matching TRBD2. This CDR3 has 16 residues. V was pared by 4 bases and J by 2 bases, with 11 bases of the junction left unmatched. In germline, CDR1 is SGHNT, CDR2 YYREEE (reference sequence). CDR3 sequence (DNA): TGTGCCAGCAGCCCCCCGGGACTACCGATTCAAGAGACCCAGTACTTC. The encoded protein is CASSPPGLPIQETQYF.

This chain uses TRBV6-5 with TRBJ1-2; D not certain. Per germline, CDR1 MNHEY and CDR2 SVGAGI. Trimming shortened V by 5 bases and J by 3 bases, and 10 bases separated the two germline ends. The CDR3 extends over 13 amino acids. CDR3 in DNA: TGTGCCAGCAGTCAGAACAGACACTATGGCTACACCTTC. Residues: CASSQNRHYGYTF.

This clone is a singleton in its sample. The J gene is TRBJ2-3, the V gene TRBV9; a weak D match, TRBD2 (5 bases). The ends were cut back, 0 bases at V and 0 bases at J, with 8 bases in the middle. Germline CDR1 reads SGDLS; CDR2 reads YYNGEE. This CDR3 comprises 15 residues. The CDR3 nucleotides are TGTGCCAGCAGCGTAGGGTGGACTAGCACAGATACGCAGTATTTT. Translating it yields CASSVGWTSTDTQYF.

The rearrangement uses TRBV12-2 and TRBJ2-7; the listed D gene, TRBD1, was not tested against the DNA. TRBV12-2 is noted as a pseudogene. The length of the CDR3 is 17 residues. DNA for the CDR3: TGTGCAAGTCGCTTAGAGGGGGGACAGTCTAGCTCCTACGAGCAGTACTTC. It encodes CASRLEGGQSSSYEQYF.

V usage is TRBV19 and J usage is TRBJ1-2; D uncertain. The V and J ends lost 2 bases and 6 bases respectively, with 10 bases between them. Germline V gives CDR1 LNHDA, CDR2 SQIVND (reference sequence). This CDR3 has 13 amino acids. The CDR3 sequence is CASSIQVKDGYTF. In DNA form, the CDR3 reads TGTGCCAGTAGTATACAGGTAAAAGATGGCTACACCTTC.

The CDR3 loop is CASSQEDRSYNEQFF. As DNA, the CDR3 is TGCGCCAGCAGCCAAGAGGACAGGTCCTACAATGAGCAGTTCTTC. J is TRBJ2-1 and V is TRBV4-1; 7 bases match TRBD1. There are 15 residues in the CDR3. Germline values: CDR1 MGHRA, CDR2 YSYEKL. Trimming at V came to 0 bases and at J to 1 base, leaving 0 bases not matched to a gene.

This clone was observed a handful of times. The chain employs TRBV19 and TRBJ2-1; TRBD2 agrees at 8 bases. The CDR3 contains 15 residues. Germline-derived CDR1 and CDR2 are LNHDA and SQIVND (reference sequence). With 3 bases clipped from V and 4 bases from J, the junction kept 5 bases outside the gene matches. The CDR3 sequence: CASSIGSGAYNEQFF. The CDR3 region has the DNA TGTGCCAGTAGTATTGGTAGCGGGGCGTACAATGAGCAGTTCTTC.

The J gene is TRBJ2-1, the V gene TRBV7-9; D is unclear. Germline V gives CDR1 SEHNR, CDR2 FQNEAQ (reference sequence). CDR3 length equals 11 residues. Deletions cut 8 bases from V and 3 bases from J, with 5 bases between. CDR3 protein: CASGDYNEQFF. The CDR3 coding sequence is TGTGCCAGCGGGGACTACAATGAGCAGTTCTTC.

About this clone: This sample also contains other DNA sequences that code for the same CDR3. This rearrangement joins TRBV6-5 to TRBJ1-2, with 7 bases identical to TRBD1. The CDR3 sequence is 13 residues long. Germline V gene sequence: CDR1 MNHEY, CDR2 SVGAGI. V was clipped by 4 bases and J by 2 bases; unmatched bases: 1. The CDR3 is CASSLTGNYGYTF. The DNA for the CDR3 is TGTGCCAGCAGTTTGACAGGGAACTATGGCTACACCTTC.

V gene TRBV5-6 combines with J gene TRBJ1-1, with a possible D match to TRBD1 (6 bases). CDR3 length: 14 residues. V was cut by 4 bases and J by 4 bases, with 14 bases left in between. Germline V gene data show CDR1 as SGHDT and CDR2 as YYEEEE. CDR3 sequence (DNA): TGTGCCAGCAGCGACTACACAGGGTCCACTGAAGCTTTCTTT. Amino acid sequence: CASSDYTGSTEAFF.

The chain links TRBV7-3 to TRBJ2-1; 8 nucleotides align to TRBD1. V shed 6 bases and J 9 bases; nucleotides not matched to a gene: 19. Germline values: CDR1 SGHTA, CDR2 FQGTGA. The CDR3 is 17 amino acids. The CDR3, as DNA: TGTGCCAGCAGTTCTCCTGCAGGGGGCCCCGAGGGGGCTGAGCAGTTCTTC. It specifies CASSSPAGGPEGAEQFF.

The genes are TRBV11-3 and TRBJ1-1; D is unresolved. CDR1 is SGHNT, CDR2 YENEEA, per germline. The CDR3 consists of 13 residues. Trimming pared 5 bases from V and 0 bases from J, leaving 7 bases between. Here the CDR3 reads CASSETVNTEAFF. In DNA, the CDR3 is TGTGCCAGCAGCGAAACAGTGAACACTGAAGCTTTCTTT.

This clone is labeled as medium-sized. The chain combines TRBV6-5 with TRBJ1-4, with D maybe TRBD1 (6 bases). The CDR3 is 14 residues long. Germline V lookup: CDR1 MNHEY, CDR2 SVGAGI. Trimming left V 2 bases short and J 8 bases short, with 12 bases between. DNA of the CDR3: TGTGCCAGCAGTTACACCAGGGGCCAGGAAAAACTGTTTTTT. This gives the protein CASSYTRGQEKLFF.

V usage is TRBV6-5 and J usage is TRBJ2-1; D is uncertain. Deletions cut 6 bases from V and 5 bases from J, with 8 bases between. The CDR3 is 12 amino acids. Germline-derived CDR1 and CDR2 are MNHEY and SVGAGI. CDR3 amino acids: CASRPLNNEQFF. CDR3 coding DNA: TGTGCCAGCAGACCGCTTAACAATGAGCAGTTCTTC.

This rearrangement joins TRBV2 to TRBJ2-2; 8 nucleotides match TRBD2. Germline loops: CDR1 SNHLY, CDR2 FYNNEI. The CDR3 runs to 18 residues. Trimming removed 6 bases from V and 1 base from J; junction bases left unmatched: 13. Here the CDR3 reads CASRPKRSSGGNTGELFF. In DNA form, the CDR3 reads TGTGCCAGCAGACCCAAACGATCCAGCGGGGGGAACACCGGGGAGCTGTTTTTT.

The chain uses TRBV7-2 and TRBJ1-2; 8 positions agree with TRBD1. The CDR3 is 15 amino acids. V lost 4 bases to trimming and J lost 5 bases; unmatched junction nucleotides: 9. The germline CDR1 and CDR2 sequences are SGHTA and FQGNSA. CDR3 in amino acids: CASSSATGGEYGYTF. DNA for the CDR3: TGTGCCAGCAGCTCCGCAACAGGGGGGGAATATGGCTACACCTTC.

This sequence joins TRBV4-2 and TRBJ2-1, with TRBD1 matching over 8 bases. Germline loops: CDR1 LGHNA, CDR2 YNFKEQ. The CDR3 spans 15 residues. Trimming cost V 4 bases and J 5 bases; bases outside gene matches: 7. The chain's CDR3 is CASSRTGMTNNEQFF. Here the CDR3 DNA reads TGTGCCAGCAGCCGGACAGGGATGACAAACAATGAGCAGTTCTTC.

The rearrangement links TRBV6-5 to TRBJ2-3; D possibly corresponds to TRBD1 (5 bases). With 7 bases removed from V and 4 bases from J, the gap between germline ends came to 15 bases. The CDR3 has 14 amino acids. Germline CDR1 MNHEY, CDR2 SVGAGI. The CDR3 region has the DNA TGTGCCAGCACCCCCCTAGGGGCAGCAGATACGCAGTATTTT. Its translation is CASTPLGAADTQYF.

This chain connects TRBV18 to TRBJ1-3; no definite D call. V lost 5 bases and J lost 6, with 14 bases in between. CDR3 size: 14 residues. Germline values: CDR1 KGHSH, CDR2 LQKENI. The chain's CDR3 is CASSMDPPENTIYF. CDR3 in DNA: TGTGCCAGCTCAATGGACCCTCCGGAAAACACCATATATTTT.

The chain uses TRBV5-5 and TRBJ2-5; TRBD1 aligns across 9 bases. Germline CDR1 and CDR2: SGHKS and YYEKEE (reference sequence). CDR3 length: 18 amino acids. V gave up 4 bases and J gave up 5 bases; unmatched junction bases: 18. As DNA, the CDR3 is TGTGCCAGCAGCAGAGTCTACCGGGACAGGGTTGTTGTGGAGACCCAGTACTTC. Translating gives CASSRVYRDRVVVETQYF.

The V gene is TRBV6-5, the J gene TRBJ2-5; 12 nucleotides align to TRBD1. This CDR3 is 16 amino acids long. Germline V CDR1 and CDR2: MNHEY, SVGAGI. V gave up 1 base and J gave up 5 bases; unmatched junction bases: 5. The CDR3 DNA sequence: TGTGCCAGCAGTTACTTTGGGACAGGGGGCCAGGAGACCCAGTACTTC. Protein: CASSYFGTGGQETQYF.

This chain joins TRBV6-5 and TRBJ1-3, with unresolved D. Trimming pared 6 bases from V and 1 base from J, leaving 10 bases between. Germline loops: CDR1 MNHEY, CDR2 SVGAGI. This CDR3 contains 14 residues. The CDR3 DNA sequence: TGTGCCAGCAGGAACGGATGGTCTGGAAACACCATATATTTT. As protein: CASRNGWSGNTIYF.

The V call is TRBV11-2, the J call TRBJ1-2; perhaps TRBD1 as D (6 bases). Germline V gives CDR1 SGHAT, CDR2 FQNNGV. Trimming took 1 base from V and 8 from J, leaving 14 bases between them. CDR3 length: 14 amino acids. The CDR3 DNA reads TGTGCCAGCAGCTTAGGTTTGGGGGCAGTCGGCTACACCTTC. The encoded protein is CASSLGLGAVGYTF.

The chain carries TRBV19 and TRBJ1-4, with D maybe TRBD1 (6 bases). Trimming removed 8 bases at V and 8 bases at J, with 12 bases between. Germline values: CDR1 LNHDA, CDR2 SQIVND (reference sequence). The CDR3 contains 12 residues. CDR3 sequence reads: CASERGGEKLFF. The CDR3 DNA follows: TGTGCCAGTGAGAGGGGGGGAGAAAAACTGTTTTTT.

Comment on this clone: The junction does not match germline at one end; this may be a read error. This chain links TRBV5-4 with TRBJ2-7; D may correspond to TRBD1 or TRBD2 (5 bases each). This CDR3 contains 15 residues. Germline lookup yields CDR1 SGHNT and CDR2 YYREEE (reference sequence). The CDR3 here is CASSLGTNGVYEQYF. The CDR3 DNA follows: TGTGCCAGCAGTTTGGGGACCAACGGGGTCTACGAGCAGTACTTC.